This TCR beta chain was retrieved from a study of T cells after yellow fever vaccination (dated by TCRdb to the late 2010s). For context, the study as a whole: The SMART-Seq v4 Ultra Low Input RNA kit was used to prepare libraries from fractions with low cell numbers. To track T-cell clones before and after primary and booster YFV17D yellow fever vaccination, bulk TCR alpha and beta repertoires were sequenced longitudinally. The cohort comprised two healthy male donors, one aged 18 to 30 and one aged 30 to 40 years. Blood samples were taken at several timepoints before and after primary and secondary immunization, and bulk PBMC replicates and cell subsets were isolated. Points the paper makes about the study in general: Because the study included only a couple of donors, the extent to which the findings can be generalized is limited. A small fraction of clonotypes showed up in both the CD4 and CD8 compartments, probably as a result of convergent recombination. Compared with the primary T-cell response, the secondary T-cell response was faster but weaker, reaching its peak on day 5 rather than on day 15. Computational filtering was needed because FACS-sorted repertoires could contain abundant contaminating clonotypes from the bulk population. After the booster, most clones that had expanded after primary vaccination were detected again (around 97% of CD4 and 88% of CD8), suggesting broad maintenance of memory.

Trimming costs V 1 base and J 1 base, and their ends lie 5 bases apart. In the germline V gene, CDR1 corresponds to SGHTA and CDR2 to FQGNSA. The CDR3 has 14 amino acids, counting the end cysteine and phenylalanine. Solely the CDR3 DNA is kept, with 42 bases framed from the first base. There are many counts of this clonotype. Its specific antigen is unknown. Per-base qualities were not stored, and no clone one base away is much larger. The treatment or condition label corresponds to: live attenuated yellow fever vaccine strain. A standard Ficoll-Paque protocol was used to isolate PBMCs from peripheral blood. Dynabeads CD4 and CD8 positive selection kits were used to isolate the CD4 and CD8 T-cell fractions. TriZol was used to extract RNA from bulk PBMCs, CD4 and CD8 fractions, and dextramer-positive and dextramer-negative fractions. Sequencing instrument: Illumina NovaSeq 6000. TCR cDNA was synthesized by 5'RACE template switching, which introduced a universal primer site and unique molecular identifiers. Priming of cDNA synthesis was performed from both the TCR alpha and TCR beta constant segments. Library amplification used two PCR steps, and the second PCR step added sample barcodes and sequencing adapters. Sequencing of the libraries was done on either Illumina HiSeq 2500 (2x100 bp) or NovaSeq (2x150 bp). The original pipeline was this. Reads were demultiplexed and collapsed into UMI consensus sequences with MIGEC, and V(D)J alignment was performed with MiXCR. Vaccine-responding clonotypes were defined with edgeR using replicate PBMC samples, requiring FDR below 0.01 and a log2 fold change above 5 up to day 15. Each bulk clonotype was labeled CD4 or CD8 based on which sequenced repertoire, CD4 or CD8, contained the clonotype at higher abundance. The public reads were reprocessed in TCRdb via fastp at Q25 and MiXCR, keeping in-frame beta chains. Each record represents a unique CDR3 protein, reported with the most common genes and DNA among its rows. The V and J calls were not made by the authors but by TCRdb's processing. The sample profile shows about 220,000 distinct CDR3 sequences; 3% to 3.5% of them were found once. The biggest ten clones account for about 3.3% of the sample.

This TCR was recovered from a man aged 18 to 30 who received the YFV17D yellow fever vaccine. Sequencing was performed on CD4+ T cells sorted from PBMCs, taken 10 days after the yellow fever booster vaccination. Rearrangement joined TRBV7-2 to TRBJ2-4; the D gene cannot be resolved reliably. Read as DNA, the sequence is TGTGCCAGCAGCTTAGGGTCTGCCAAAAACATTCAGTACTTC. This encodes CASSLGSAKNIQYF.